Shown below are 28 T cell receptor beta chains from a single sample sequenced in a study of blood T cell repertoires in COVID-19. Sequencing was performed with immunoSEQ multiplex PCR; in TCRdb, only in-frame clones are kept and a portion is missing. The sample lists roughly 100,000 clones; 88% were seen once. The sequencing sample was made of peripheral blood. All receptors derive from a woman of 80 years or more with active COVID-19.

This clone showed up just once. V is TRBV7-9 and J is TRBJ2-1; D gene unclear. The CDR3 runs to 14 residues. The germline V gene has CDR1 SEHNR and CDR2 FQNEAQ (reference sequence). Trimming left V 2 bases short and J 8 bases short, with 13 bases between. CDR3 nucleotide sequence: TGTGCCAGCAGCTTACCCTCATGGCCTTATGAGCAGTTCTTC. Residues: CASSLPSWPYEQFF.

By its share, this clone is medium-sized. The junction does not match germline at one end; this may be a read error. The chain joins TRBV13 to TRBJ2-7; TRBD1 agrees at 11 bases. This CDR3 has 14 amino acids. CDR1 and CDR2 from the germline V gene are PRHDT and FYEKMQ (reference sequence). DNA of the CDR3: TGTGCCAGCAGCCTAGGGACAGGGGGTGACGAGCAGTACTTC. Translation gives CASSLGTGGDEQYF.

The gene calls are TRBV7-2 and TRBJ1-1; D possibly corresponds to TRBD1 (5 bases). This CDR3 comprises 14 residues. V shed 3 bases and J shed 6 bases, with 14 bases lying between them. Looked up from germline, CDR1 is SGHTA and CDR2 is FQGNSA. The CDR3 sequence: CASSFRDLGSEAFF. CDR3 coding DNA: TGTGCCAGCAGCTTCAGGGATCTCGGGTCTGAAGCTTTCTTT.

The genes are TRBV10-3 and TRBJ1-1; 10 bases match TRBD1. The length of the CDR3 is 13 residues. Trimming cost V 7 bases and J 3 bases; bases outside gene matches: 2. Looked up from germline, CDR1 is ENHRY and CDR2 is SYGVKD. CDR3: CAIKGTGDTEAFF. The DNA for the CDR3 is TGTGCCATCAAAGGGACAGGGGACACTGAAGCTTTCTTT.

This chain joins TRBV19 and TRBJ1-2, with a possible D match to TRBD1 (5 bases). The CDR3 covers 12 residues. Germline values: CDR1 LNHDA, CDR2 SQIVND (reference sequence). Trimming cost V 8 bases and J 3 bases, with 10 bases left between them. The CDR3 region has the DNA TGTGCCAGTGCGGACACTTACTATGGCTACACCTTC. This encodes CASADTYYGYTF.

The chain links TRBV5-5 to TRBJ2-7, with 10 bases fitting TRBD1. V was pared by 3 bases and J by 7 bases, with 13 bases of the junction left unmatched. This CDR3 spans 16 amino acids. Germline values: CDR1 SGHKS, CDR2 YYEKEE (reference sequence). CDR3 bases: TGTGCCAGCAGCTGGGGGACCGGGACAGGGGCAAATGAGCAGTACTTC. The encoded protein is CASSWGTGTGANEQYF.

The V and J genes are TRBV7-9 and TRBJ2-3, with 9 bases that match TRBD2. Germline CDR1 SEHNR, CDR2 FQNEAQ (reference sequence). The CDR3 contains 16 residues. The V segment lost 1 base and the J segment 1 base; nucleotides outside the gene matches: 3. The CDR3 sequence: CASSLGTSERTDTQYF. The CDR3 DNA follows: TGTGCCAGCAGCTTAGGGACTAGCGAACGCACAGATACGCAGTATTTT.

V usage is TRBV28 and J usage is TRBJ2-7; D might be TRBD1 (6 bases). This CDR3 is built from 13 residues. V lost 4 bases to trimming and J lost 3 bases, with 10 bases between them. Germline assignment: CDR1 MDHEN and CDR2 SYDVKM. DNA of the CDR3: TGTGCCAGCAGTTCACAACAGGGCTACGAGCAGTACTTC. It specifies CASSSQQGYEQYF.

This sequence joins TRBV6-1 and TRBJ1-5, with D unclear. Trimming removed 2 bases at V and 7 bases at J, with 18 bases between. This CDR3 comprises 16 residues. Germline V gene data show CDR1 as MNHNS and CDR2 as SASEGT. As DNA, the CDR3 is TGTGCCAGCAGTGAATTATCCGGGCGCGGGAACCAGCCCCAGCATTTT. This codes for CASSELSGRGNQPQHF.

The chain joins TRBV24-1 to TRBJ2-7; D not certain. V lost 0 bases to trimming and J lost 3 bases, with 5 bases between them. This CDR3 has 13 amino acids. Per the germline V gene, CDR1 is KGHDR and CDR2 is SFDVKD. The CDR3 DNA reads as TGTGCCACCAGTGATTTGACAAACTACGAGCAGTACTTC. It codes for CATSDLTNYEQYF.

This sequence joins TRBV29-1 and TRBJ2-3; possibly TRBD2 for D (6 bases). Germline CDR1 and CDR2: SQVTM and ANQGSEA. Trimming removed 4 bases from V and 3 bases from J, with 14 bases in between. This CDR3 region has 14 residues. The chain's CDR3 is CSVATNRGTDTQYF. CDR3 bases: TGCAGCGTTGCGACCAACCGGGGGACAGATACGCAGTATTTT.

Here the CDR3 reads CASSGGIQETQYF. DNA for the CDR3: TGTGCCAGCAGCGGCGGGATCCAAGAGACCCAGTACTTC. The J gene is TRBJ2-5, the V gene TRBV9; weak D call: TRBD2 (6 bases). Germline values: CDR1 SGDLS, CDR2 YYNGEE. V lost 3 bases and J 1 base, leaving 7 bases between the germline ends. This CDR3 is 13 amino acids long.

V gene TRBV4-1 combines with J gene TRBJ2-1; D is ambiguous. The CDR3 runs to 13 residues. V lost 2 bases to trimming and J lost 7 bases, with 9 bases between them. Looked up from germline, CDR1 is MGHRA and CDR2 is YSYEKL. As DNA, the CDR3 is TGCGCCAGCAGCCAACCACTCGATAATGAGCAGTTCTTC. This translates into CASSQPLDNEQFF.

The CDR3 region has the DNA TGTGCCAGCTCACCCGTACCAGGGACAGGGGTTTATGGCTACACCTTC. Residues: CASSPVPGTGVYGYTF. The chain is built from TRBV18 and TRBJ1-2, with TRBD1 matching 10 bases. The CDR3 has 16 residues. Germline V gene data show CDR1 as KGHSH and CDR2 as LQKENI. V was pared by 3 bases and J by 5 bases, with 9 bases of the junction left unmatched.

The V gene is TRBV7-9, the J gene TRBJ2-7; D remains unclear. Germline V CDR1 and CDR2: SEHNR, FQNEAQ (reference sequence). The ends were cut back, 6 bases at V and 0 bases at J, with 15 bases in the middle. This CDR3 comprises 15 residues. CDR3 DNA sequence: TGTGCCAGCAGTCCAGGCCCCATGAACTCCTACGAGCAGTACTTC. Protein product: CASSPGPMNSYEQYF.

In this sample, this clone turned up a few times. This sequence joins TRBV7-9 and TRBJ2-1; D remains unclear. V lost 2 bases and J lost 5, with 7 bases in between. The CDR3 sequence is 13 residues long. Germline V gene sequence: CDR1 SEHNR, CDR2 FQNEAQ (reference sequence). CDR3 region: CASSLSSDNEQFF. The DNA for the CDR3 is TGTGCCAGCAGCTTATCGTCCGACAATGAGCAGTTCTTC.

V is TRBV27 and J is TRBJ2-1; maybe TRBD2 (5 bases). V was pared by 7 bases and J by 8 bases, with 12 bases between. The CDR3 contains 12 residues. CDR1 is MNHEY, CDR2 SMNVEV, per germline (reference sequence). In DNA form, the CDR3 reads TGTGCCAGCATCGGGCCCGGGGATGAGCAGTTCTTC. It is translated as CASIGPGDEQFF.

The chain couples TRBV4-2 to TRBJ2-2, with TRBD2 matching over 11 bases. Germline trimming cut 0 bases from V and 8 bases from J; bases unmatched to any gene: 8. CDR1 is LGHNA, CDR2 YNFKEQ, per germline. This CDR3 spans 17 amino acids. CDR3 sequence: CASSQEGTSGSKGELFF. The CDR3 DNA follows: TGTGCCAGCAGCCAAGAGGGGACTAGCGGTTCAAAAGGGGAGCTGTTTTTT.

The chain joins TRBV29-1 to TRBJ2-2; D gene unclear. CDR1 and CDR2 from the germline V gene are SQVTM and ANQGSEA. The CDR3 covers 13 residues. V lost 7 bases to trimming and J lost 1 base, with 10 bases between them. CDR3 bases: TGCAGCGCCCTCTTACAGAACACCGGGGAGCTGTTTTTT. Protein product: CSALLQNTGELFF.

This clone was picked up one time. CDR3 amino acids: CASSLTTGGNIQYF. The DNA for the CDR3 is TGTGCCAGCAGCCTAACGACAGGGGGTAACATTCAGTACTTC. The V and J genes are TRBV7-2 and TRBJ2-4; 9 bases are a match to TRBD1. J lost 7 bases, V lost 5 bases, and 6 bases had no gene match. There are 14 residues in the CDR3. The germline CDR1 and CDR2 sequences are SGHTA and FQGNSA.

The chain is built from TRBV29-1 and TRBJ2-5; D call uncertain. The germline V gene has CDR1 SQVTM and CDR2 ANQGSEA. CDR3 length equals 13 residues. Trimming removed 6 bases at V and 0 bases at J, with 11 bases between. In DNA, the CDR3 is TGCAGCGTCCGCCAACAGAACCAAGAGACCCAGTACTTC. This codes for CSVRQQNQETQYF.

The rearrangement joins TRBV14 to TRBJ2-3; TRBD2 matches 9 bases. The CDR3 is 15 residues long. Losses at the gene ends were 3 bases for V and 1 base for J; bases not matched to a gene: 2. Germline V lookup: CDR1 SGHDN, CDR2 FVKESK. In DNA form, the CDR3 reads TGTGCCAGCAGCCATTGGACTAGCGGCACAGATACGCAGTATTTT. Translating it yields CASSHWTSGTDTQYF.

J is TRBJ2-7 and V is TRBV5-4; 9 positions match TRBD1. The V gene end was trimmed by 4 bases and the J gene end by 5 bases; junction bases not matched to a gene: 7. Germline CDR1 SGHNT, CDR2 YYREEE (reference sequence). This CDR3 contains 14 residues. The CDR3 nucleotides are TGTGCCAGCAGCCAAATAGACAGGGGGAACGAGCAGTACTTC. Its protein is CASSQIDRGNEQYF. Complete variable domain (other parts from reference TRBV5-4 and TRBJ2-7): ETGVTQSPTHLIKTRGQQVTLRCSSQSGHNTVSWYQQALGQGPQFIFQYYREEENGRGNFPPRFSGLQFPNYSSELNVNALELDDSALYLCASSQIDRGNEQYFGPGTRLTVT.

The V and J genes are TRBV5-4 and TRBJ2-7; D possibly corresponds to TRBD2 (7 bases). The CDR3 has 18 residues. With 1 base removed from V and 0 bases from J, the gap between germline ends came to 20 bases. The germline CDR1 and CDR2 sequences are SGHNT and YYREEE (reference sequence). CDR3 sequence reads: CASSLSRGAGTPSYEQYF. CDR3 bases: TGTGCCAGCAGCTTGTCCCGGGGGGCGGGAACCCCCTCCTACGAGCAGTACTTC.

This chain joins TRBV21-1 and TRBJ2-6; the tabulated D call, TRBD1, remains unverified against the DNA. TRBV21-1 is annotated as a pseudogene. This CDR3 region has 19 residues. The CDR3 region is CASSNGTGTGVSGANVLTF. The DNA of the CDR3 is TGTGCCAGCAGCAATGGCACCGGGACAGGGGTGTCTGGGGCCAACGTCCTGACTTTC.

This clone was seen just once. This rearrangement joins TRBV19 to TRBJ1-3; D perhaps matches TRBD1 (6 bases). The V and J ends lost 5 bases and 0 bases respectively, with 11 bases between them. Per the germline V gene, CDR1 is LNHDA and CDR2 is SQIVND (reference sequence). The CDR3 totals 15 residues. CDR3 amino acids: CASSWRTASGNTIYF. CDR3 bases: TGTGCCAGTAGTTGGAGGACAGCCTCTGGAAACACCATATATTTT.

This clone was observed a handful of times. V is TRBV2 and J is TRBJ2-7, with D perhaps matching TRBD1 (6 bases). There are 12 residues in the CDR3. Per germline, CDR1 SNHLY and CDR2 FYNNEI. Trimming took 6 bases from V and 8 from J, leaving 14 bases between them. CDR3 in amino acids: CASSEVRGKQYF. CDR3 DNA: TGTGCCAGCAGCGAGGTGAGGGGGAAGCAGTACTTC.

CDR3 bases: TGTGCCACCAGTGATTTTGCGACAGGGGGTTACAATGAGCAGTTCTTC. It specifies CATSDFATGGYNEQFF. The chain couples TRBV24-1 to TRBJ2-1, with TRBD1 matching over 9 bases. The V and J ends lost 1 base and 4 bases, in that order; junction bases with no gene match: 4. This CDR3 has 16 residues. Germline assignment: CDR1 KGHDR and CDR2 SFDVKD.